The clone carrying this T cell receptor (beta chain) was picked up many times. The data originate from a study of T-cell reconstitution after alpha-beta-depleted transplantation in children. Germline V gene data show CDR1 as SGDLS and CDR2 as YYNGEE. The V end lost 3 bases, the J end lost 3 bases, and 15 bases lay between the germline ends. The length of the CDR3 is 16 residues. Library preparation (for TCRbeta) was performed with unique molecular identifiers. TCRdb reprocessed the PCR reads via MiXCR and lists one record per CDR3 protein. Counted here are roughly 610,000 distinct CDR3 sequences, about 10% occurring once; the ten biggest clones make up roughly 4%.

Sequences were derived from PBMCs from the stem cell graft donor, sampled from the stem cell graft. The rearrangement joins TRBV9 to TRBJ2-2, with a possible D match to TRBD2 (5 bases). This TCR was recovered from a human donor who donated a stem cell graft to a child with acute myeloid leukemia. The CDR3 loop reads CASSGSSRSDTGELFF. DNA for the CDR3: TGTGCCAGCAGCGGGTCTAGCCGATCGGACACCGGGGAGCTGTTTTTT.